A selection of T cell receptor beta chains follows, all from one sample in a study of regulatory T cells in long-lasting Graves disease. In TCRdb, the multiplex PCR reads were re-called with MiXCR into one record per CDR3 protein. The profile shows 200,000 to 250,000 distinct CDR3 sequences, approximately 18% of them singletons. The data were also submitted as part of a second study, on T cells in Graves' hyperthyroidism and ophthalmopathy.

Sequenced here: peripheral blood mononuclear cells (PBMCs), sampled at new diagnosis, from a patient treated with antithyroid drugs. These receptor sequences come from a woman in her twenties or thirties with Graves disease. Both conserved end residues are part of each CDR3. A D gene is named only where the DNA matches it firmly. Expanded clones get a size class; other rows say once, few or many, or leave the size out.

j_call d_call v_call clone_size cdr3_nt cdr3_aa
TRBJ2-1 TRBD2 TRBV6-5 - TGTGCCAACAGTTACTTCGGGGGGGGGGACAATGAGCAGTTCTTC CANSYFGGGDNEQFF
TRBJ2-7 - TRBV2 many TGTGCCAGCGCATTGAGCCGGTCCTACGAGCAGTACTTC CASALSRSYEQYF
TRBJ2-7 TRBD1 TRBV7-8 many TGTGCCAGCAGCTCACGGACAGGGGGGGCGTACGAGCAGTACTTC CASSSRTGGAYEQYF
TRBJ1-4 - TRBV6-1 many TGTGCCAGCAGTGGCTTCGACGCAACTAATGAAAAACTGTTTTTT CASSGFDATNEKLFF
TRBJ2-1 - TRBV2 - TGTGCCAGCAGTGACGTGGTTCTTGAGCAGTTCTTC CASSDVVLEQFF
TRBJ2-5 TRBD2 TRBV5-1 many TGCGCCAGCAGCTCTCCTCTAGCGGGAGGCGGGGAGACCCAGTACTTC CASSSPLAGGGETQYF
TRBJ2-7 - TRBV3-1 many TGTGCCAGCAGCCACCCGGGCAAAAGCTCCTACGAGCAGTACTTC CASSHPGKSSYEQYF
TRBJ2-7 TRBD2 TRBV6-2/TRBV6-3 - TGTGCCAGCAGTGACGGACTAGCGGGAGAGGGTGAGCAGTACTTC CASSDGLAGEGEQYF
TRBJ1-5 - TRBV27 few TGTGCCAGCAGCCAGGGTCACCGGGCTCAGCCCCAGCATTTT CASSQGHRAQPQHF
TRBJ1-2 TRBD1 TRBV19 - TGTGCCAGTTTGGGACAGGGGTACTATGGCTACACCTTC CASLGQGYYGYTF
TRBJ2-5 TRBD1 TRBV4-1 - TGCGCCAGCAGCCGGTCCCACCTTGGACAGGACCAAGAGACCCAGTACTTC CASSRSHLGQDQETQYF
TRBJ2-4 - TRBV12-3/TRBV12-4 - TGTGCCAGCAGTTATGATTGGGCCACCAAAAACATTCAGTACTTC CASSYDWATKNIQYF
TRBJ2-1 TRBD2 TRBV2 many TGTGCCAGCAGTGAATTGGCGGGAGAACAGTACAATGAGCAGTTCTTC CASSELAGEQYNEQFF
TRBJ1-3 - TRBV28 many TGTGCCAGCAGTTCGCTACGCCGCTCTGGAAACACCATATATTTT CASSSLRRSGNTIYF
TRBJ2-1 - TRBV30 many TGTGCCTGGAGTCTCGGGTTTGAGCAGTTCTTC CAWSLGFEQFF
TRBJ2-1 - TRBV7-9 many TGTGCCAGCAGCACGAAGGGCAGCAATGAGCAGTTCTTC CASSTKGSNEQFF
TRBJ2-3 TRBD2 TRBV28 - TGTGCCAGCAGTTTGGGGGGCGGGGGGAGATGGACAGATACGCAGTATTTT CASSLGGGGRWTDTQYF
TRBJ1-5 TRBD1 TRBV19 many TGTGCCAGTACCGGAAGGAGGAGCAGGGGGCGCAGGGAGCCCCAGCATTTT CASTGRRSRGRREPQHF
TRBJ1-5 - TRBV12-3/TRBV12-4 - TGTGCCAGCAGTTTAGAGGGATCCAATCAGCCCCAGCATTTT CASSLEGSNQPQHF
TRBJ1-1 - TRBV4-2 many TGTGCCAGCAGCCCCCTTCTCGGGGGCCCTAAGAACACTGAAGCTTTCTTT CASSPLLGGPKNTEAFF
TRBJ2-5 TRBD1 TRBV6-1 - TGTGCCAGCAGGGGTTTTGGACAGGGGAACCAAGAGACCCAGTACTTC CASRGFGQGNQETQYF
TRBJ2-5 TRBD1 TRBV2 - TGTGCCAGCAGTTCAGGGGGCGCGGAGACCCAGTACTTC CASSSGGAETQYF
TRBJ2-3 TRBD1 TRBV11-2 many TGTGCCACTTCGGATCCGGGACAGGGGTTCGGAGATACGCAGTATTTT CATSDPGQGFGDTQYF
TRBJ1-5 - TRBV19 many TGTGCCAGTAGCCAGCTAGCTGGGGGGATGGGCAATCAGCCCCAGCATTTT CASSQLAGGMGNQPQHF
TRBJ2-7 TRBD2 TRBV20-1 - TGCAGTGCTTTTAGCGGGGGGAATGCCTACGAGCAGTACTTC CSAFSGGNAYEQYF
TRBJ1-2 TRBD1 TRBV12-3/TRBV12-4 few TGTGCCAGCAGTTTTATCGTTGATCAGGGGGTAGGCGGCTACACCTTC CASSFIVDQGVGGYTF
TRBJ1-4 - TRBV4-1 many TGCGCCAGCAGCCAAGTCCAACGGCGGGAAAAACTGTTTTTT CASSQVQRREKLFF
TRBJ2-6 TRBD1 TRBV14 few TGTGCCAGCAGCCTCGAACAGGGGGCTGGTGGGGCCAACGTCCTGACTTTC CASSLEQGAGGANVLTF
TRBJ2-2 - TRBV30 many TGTGCCTGGAATATGGACACCGGGGAGCTGTTTTTT CAWNMDTGELFF
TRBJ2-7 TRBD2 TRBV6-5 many TGTGCCAGCAGTTACGCGACTAGCGGGGGGCGTGACGAGCAGTACTTC CASSYATSGGRDEQYF